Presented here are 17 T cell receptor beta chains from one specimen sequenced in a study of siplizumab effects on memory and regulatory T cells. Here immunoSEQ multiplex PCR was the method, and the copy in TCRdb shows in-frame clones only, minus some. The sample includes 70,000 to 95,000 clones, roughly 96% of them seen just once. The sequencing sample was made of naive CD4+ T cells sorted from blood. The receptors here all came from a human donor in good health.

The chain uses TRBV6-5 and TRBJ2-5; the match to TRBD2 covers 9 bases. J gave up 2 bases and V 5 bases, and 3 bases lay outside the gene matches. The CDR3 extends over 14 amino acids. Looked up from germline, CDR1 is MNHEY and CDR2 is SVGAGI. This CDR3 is CASSGGGGQETQYF. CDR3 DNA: TGTGCCAGCAGTGGCGGGGGGGGGCAAGAGACCCAGTACTTC.

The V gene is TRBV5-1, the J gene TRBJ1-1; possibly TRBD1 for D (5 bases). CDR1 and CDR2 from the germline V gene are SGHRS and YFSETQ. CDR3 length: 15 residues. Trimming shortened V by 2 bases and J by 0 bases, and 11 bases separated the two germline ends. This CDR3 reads CASSLFREVNTEAFF. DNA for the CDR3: TGCGCCAGCAGCTTATTCAGGGAGGTGAACACTGAAGCTTTCTTT.

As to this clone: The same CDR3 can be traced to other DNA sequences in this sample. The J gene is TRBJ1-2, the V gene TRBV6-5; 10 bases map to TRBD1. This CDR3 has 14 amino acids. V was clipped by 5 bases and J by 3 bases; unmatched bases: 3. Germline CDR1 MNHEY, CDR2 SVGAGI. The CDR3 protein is CASSQGQGDYGYTF. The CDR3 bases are TGTGCCAGCAGTCAAGGACAGGGGGACTATGGCTACACCTTC.

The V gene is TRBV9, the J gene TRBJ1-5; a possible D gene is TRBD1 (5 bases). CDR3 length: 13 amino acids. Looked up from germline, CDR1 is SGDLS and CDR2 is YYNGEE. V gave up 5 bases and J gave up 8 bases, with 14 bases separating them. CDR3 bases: TGTGCCAGCAGTCGTAGAGGGGCGGAGCCCCAGCATTTT. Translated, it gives CASSRRGAEPQHF.

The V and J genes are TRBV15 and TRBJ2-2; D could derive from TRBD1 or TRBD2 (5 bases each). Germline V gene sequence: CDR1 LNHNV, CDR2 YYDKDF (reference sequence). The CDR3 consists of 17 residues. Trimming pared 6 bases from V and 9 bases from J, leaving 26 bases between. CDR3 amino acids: CATSGKQALGVARELFF. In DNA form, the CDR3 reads TGTGCCACCAGTGGAAAACAGGCACTGGGGGTAGCGAGGGAGCTGTTTTTT. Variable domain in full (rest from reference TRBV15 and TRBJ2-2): DAMVIQNPRYQVTQFGKPVTLSCSQTLNHNVMYWYQQKSSQAPKLLFHYYDKDFNNEADTPDNFQSRRPNTSFCFLDIRSPGLGDTAMYLCATSGKQALGVARELFFGEGSRLTVL.

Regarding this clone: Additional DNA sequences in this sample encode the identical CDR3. The CDR3 nucleotides read TGCGCCAGCAGCTTGGGCGGCACAGATACGCAGTATTTT. It is translated as CASSLGGTDTQYF. The V call is TRBV5-1, the J call TRBJ2-3; D is unresolved. Trimming shortened V by 0 bases and J by 1 base, and 3 bases separated the two germline ends. Germline CDR1 SGHRS, CDR2 YFSETQ. The CDR3 is made up of 13 amino acids.

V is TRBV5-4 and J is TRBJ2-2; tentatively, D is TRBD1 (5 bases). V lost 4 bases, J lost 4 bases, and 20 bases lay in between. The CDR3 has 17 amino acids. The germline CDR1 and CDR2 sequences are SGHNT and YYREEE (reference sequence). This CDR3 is CASSPYQDKVSTGELFF. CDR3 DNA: TGTGCCAGCAGCCCCTACCAGGACAAAGTTAGCACCGGGGAGCTGTTTTTT.

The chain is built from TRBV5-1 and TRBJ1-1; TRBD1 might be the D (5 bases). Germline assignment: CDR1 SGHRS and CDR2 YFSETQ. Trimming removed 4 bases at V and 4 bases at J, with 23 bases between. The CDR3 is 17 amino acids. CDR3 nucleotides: TGCGCCAGCAGCACCCAAAGGCCCGGGGGAGTCGGCACTGAAGCTTTCTTT. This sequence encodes CASSTQRPGGVGTEAFF.

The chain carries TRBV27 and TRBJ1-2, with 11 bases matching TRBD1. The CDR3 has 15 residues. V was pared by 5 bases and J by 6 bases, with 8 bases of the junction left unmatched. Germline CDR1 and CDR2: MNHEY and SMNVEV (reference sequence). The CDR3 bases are TGTGCCAGCAGTACCCGGGACAGGGGGATAAATGGCTACACCTTC. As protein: CASSTRDRGINGYTF.

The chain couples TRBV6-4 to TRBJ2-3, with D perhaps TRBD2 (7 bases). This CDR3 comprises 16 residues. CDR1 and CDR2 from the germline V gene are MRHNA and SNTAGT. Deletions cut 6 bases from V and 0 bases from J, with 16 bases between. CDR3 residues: CASSALGGASTDTQYF. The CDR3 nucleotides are TGTGCCAGCAGCGCCTTAGGGGGGGCGAGCACAGATACGCAGTATTTT.

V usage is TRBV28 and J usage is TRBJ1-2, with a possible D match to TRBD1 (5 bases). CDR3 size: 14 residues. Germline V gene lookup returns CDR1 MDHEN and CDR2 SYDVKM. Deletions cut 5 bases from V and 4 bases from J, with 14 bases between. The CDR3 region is CASSPPGFGYGYTF. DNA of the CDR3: TGTGCCAGCAGTCCGCCAGGGTTCGGCTATGGCTACACCTTC.

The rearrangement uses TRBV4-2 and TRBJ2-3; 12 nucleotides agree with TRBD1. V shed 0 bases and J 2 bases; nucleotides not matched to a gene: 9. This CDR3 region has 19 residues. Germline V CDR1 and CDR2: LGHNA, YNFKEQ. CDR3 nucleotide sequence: TGTGCCAGCAGCCAAGATCGCATAAGGGACAGGGGGCACACAGATACGCAGTATTTT. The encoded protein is CASSQDRIRDRGHTDTQYF.

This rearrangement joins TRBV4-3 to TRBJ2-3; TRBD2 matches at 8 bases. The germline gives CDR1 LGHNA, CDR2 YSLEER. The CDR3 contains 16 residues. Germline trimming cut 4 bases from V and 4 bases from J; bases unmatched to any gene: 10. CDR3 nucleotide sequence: TGCGCCAGCAGCCGAAGCCCGGGACTAGGGGCAGATACGCAGTATTTT. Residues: CASSRSPGLGADTQYF.

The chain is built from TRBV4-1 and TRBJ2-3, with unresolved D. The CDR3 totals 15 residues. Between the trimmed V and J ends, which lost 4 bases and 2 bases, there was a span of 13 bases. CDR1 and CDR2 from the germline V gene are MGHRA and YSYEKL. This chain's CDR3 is CASSPRGLLTDTQYF. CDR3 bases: TGCGCCAGCAGCCCCAGAGGTTTACTCACAGATACGCAGTATTTT.

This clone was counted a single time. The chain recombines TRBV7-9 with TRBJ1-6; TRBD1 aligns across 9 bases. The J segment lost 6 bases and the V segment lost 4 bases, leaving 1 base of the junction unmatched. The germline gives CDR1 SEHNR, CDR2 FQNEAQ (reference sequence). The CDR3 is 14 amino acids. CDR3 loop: CASSSDRGNSPLHF. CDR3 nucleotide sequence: TGTGCCAGCAGCTCGGACAGGGGTAATTCACCCCTCCACTTT.

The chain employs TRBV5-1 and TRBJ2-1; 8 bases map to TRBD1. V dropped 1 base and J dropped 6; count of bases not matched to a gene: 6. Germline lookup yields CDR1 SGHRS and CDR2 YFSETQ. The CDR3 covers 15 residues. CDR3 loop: CASSLTGQVGNEQFF. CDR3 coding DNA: TGCGCCAGCAGCTTGACGGGACAGGTCGGCAATGAGCAGTTCTTC.

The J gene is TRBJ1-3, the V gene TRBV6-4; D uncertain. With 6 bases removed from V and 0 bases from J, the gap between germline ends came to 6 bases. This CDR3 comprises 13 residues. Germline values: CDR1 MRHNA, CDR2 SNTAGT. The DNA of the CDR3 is TGTGCCAGCAGCCAGGACTCTGGAAACACCATATATTTT. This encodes CASSQDSGNTIYF.